This TCR beta chain was sequenced during a study of blood T cell repertoires in COVID-19. Whole-study context: The United States, Italy and Spain were the sources of the acute and convalescent COVID-19 samples. Sources were T cells, B-cell-depleted T cells, or PBMCs; the material itself was cDNA or gDNA.

Seattle patients were enrolled during active infection and followed longitudinally. V lost 2 bases, J lost 6 bases, and 4 bases stayed unmatched. The CDR3 runs to 14 residues. Looked up from germline, CDR1 is SGHDT and CDR2 is YYEEEE. In the original workflow: For nucleated cells, counts were estimated from reference gene primer amplification. Repertoires were generated with immunoSEQ multiplex PCR, while TCRdb's copy carries only in-frame clones and drops some. That table furnishes V, J and clone size, whereas the DNA furnished D and trimming. Among around 440,000 clones listed, about 91% were seen once.

This TCR came from a woman in her forties or fifties with COVID-19, enrolled during active disease. The chain carries TRBV5-6 and TRBJ1-5, with 8 bases matching TRBD1. The sample was peripheral blood. The CDR3 DNA is TGTGCCAGCAGCTTTCGACAGGGGCTTCAGCCCCAGCATTTT. Translated, it gives CASSFRQGLQPQHF.